The sequence of this T cell receptor (beta chain) was determined in a study of shared clonotypes between healthy human individuals. Of note for this clone: At one end, the junction sequence differs from germline, possibly due to a read error.

Method: immunoSEQ multiplex PCR; TCRdb's copy keeps in-frame clones and lacks some. The sample lists a few hundred thousand clones, roughly 97% seen once, with around 0.058% in the top ten. The sequencing sample was made of naive CD4+ T cells sorted from blood. Subset specified: CD45RA+ positively selected. This receptor was taken from a young woman in good health.

The CDR3 is CASSLFKGLKDSPLHF. The DNA of the CDR3 is TGTGCCAGCAGCTTGTTTAAGGGGTTGAAGGATTCTCCCCTCCACTTT. This sequence joins TRBV5-8 and TRBJ1-6, with a tentative D call TRBD1 (5 bases). The CDR3 consists of 16 residues. CDR1 is SGHTS, CDR2 YDEGEE, per germline.